This TCR beta chain was documented in a study of blood T cell repertoires in COVID-19. Trimming took off 11 bases at V and 7 bases at J, with 15 bases between the two ends. Germline V gene data show CDR1 as SNHLY and CDR2 as FYNNEI. The CDR3 covers 12 residues. Only in-frame clones appear in the TCRdb table, and some are missing; sequencing was by immunoSEQ multiplex PCR. The sample consists of about 500,000 clones, roughly nine tenths of them appearing once. The sequence came from a man aged 18 to 35 with COVID-19, enrolled during active disease. The material sequenced was peripheral blood. This rearrangement joins TRBV2 to TRBJ1-5; a possible D gene is TRBD1 (6 bases). The CDR3, as DNA: TGTGCCGGGGGTAACAGGGAACAGCCCCAGCATTTT. Protein: CAGGNREQPQHF. The whole variable domain, filled in from reference TRBV2 and TRBJ1-5, reads EPEVTQTPSHQVTQMGQEVILRCVPISNHLYFYWYRQILGQKVEFLVSFYNNEISEKSEIFDDQFSVERPDGSNFTLKIRSTKLEDSAMYFCAGGNREQPQHFGDGTRLSIL.